The source of this T cell receptor (beta chain) is a study of T cell repertoires in cytomegalovirus infection. Study in general: Matching HLA type and CMV infection were both indicated by public TCR beta signatures.

This clonotype occurred many times. Its antigen is not identified. The study's findings and limits: HLA-C-restricted TCR beta clonotypes specific for CMV led the ex vivo response. Public TCR beta family frequency separated CMV-and-HLA carriers, including in an independent cohort.

J gave up 2 bases and V 5 bases, and 7 bases lay outside the gene matches. The CDR3 has 17 residues. Looked up from germline, CDR1 is SGHTA and CDR2 is FQGNSA. TCRdb analysed the reads with MiXCR anew, one entry per CDR3 protein. In the table there are 200,000 to 300,000 distinct CDR3 sequences, approximately 9.2% of which are singletons. The chain recombines TRBV7-2 with TRBJ2-1; the match to TRBD1 covers 12 bases. Sequenced: PBMCs. The TCR comes from a human donor in good health (CMV status not recorded). Some clones in this sample may be carry-over from other donors' samples. The CDR3, as DNA: TGTGCCAGCAGCGTATGGGACAGGGGGCGAGCCTACAATGAGCAGTTCTTC. This gives the protein CASSVWDRGRAYNEQFF. Filled out from reference TRBV7-2 and TRBJ2-1, the complete variable domain reads GAGVSQSPSNKVTEKGKDVELRCDPISGHTALYWYRQSLGQGLEFLIYFQGNSAPDKSGLPSDRFSAERTGGSVSTLTIQRTQQEDSAVYLCASSVWDRGRAYNEQFFGPGTRLTVL.